Sequencing of this T cell receptor beta chain was carried out in a study of vaccination and CD4 T cells after COVID-19. As for the study in general: Overlapping SARS-CoV-2, HCoV-NL63, HCoV-OC43 and HCoV-229E spike peptides stimulated the cells.

Treatment: roughly nine-day PBMC culture with coronavirus spike peptide pools or control peptides (ViraFEST assay). ViraFEST used peptide pools to expand antigen-specific T cells and subsequently sequenced their TCRs. Concerning this clonotype: The target antigen is unknown.

CDR3 length equals 14 residues. CDR1 is MGHDK, CDR2 SYGVNS, per germline. V was pared by 6 bases and J by 6 bases, with 4 bases of the junction left unmatched. The study sequenced cultured CD4+ T cell DNA using the Oncomine TCR Beta short-read assay. Genomic DNA was drawn out of CD4+ T cells grown in culture. MiXCR was run by TCRdb on the PCR reads, yielding one entry per CDR3 protein. The repertoire includes under 20,000 distinct CDR3 sequences, 45% to 70% of them detected once, and approximately 7.5% sits in the top ten. The sample comprised CD4+ T cells from blood, cultured in vitro. The chain combines TRBV25-1 with TRBJ2-5, with TRBD2 identical over 13 bases. This receptor was obtained from a human donor who had recovered from COVID-19. CDR3 in amino acids: CASRTSGRLKTQYF. The CDR3 DNA is TGTGCCAGCAGGACTAGCGGGAGGTTGAAGACCCAGTACTTC.